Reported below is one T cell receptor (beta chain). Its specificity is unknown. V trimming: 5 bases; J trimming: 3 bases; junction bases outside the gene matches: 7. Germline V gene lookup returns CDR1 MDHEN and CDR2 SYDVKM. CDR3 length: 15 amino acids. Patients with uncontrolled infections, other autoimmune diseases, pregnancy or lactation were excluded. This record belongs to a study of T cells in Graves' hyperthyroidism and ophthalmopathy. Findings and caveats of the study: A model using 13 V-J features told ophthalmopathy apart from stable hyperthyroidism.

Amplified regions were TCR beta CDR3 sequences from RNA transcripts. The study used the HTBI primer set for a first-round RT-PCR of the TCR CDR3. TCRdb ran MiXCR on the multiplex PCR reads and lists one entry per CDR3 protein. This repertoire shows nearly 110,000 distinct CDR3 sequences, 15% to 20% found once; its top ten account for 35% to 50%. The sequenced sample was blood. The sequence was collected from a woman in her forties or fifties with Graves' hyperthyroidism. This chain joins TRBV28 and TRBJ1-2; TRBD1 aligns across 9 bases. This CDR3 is CASSTAGQGDYGYTF. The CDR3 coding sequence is TGTGCCAGCAGTACGGCGGGACAGGGCGACTATGGCTACACCTTC.